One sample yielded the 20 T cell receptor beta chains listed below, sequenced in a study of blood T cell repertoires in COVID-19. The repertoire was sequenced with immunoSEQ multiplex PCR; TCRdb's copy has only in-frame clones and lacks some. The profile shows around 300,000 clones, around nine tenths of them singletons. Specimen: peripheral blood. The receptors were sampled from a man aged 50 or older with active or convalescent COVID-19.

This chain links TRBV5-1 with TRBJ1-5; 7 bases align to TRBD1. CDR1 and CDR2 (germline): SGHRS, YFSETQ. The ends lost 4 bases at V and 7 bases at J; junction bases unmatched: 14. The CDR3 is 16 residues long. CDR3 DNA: TGCGCCAGCAGCCCGGGAACTACAGGGGAAGGGCAGCCCCAGCATTTT. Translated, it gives CASSPGTTGEGQPQHF.

CDR3 loop: CASEFFRDSANSPLHF. The CDR3 nucleotides are TGTGCCAGCGAATTTTTCAGGGACAGTGCAAATTCACCCCTCCACTTT. The rearrangement joins TRBV7-8 to TRBJ1-6, with 7 bases aligning to TRBD1. The V segment lost 8 bases and the J segment 7 bases; nucleotides outside the gene matches: 14. CDR1 is SGHVS and CDR2 is FQNEAQ in the germline V gene. The CDR3 sequence is 16 residues long. The whole variable domain, remainder taken from reference TRBV7-8 and TRBJ1-6, is GAGVSQSPRYKVAKRGQDVALRCDPISGHVSLFWYQQALGQGPEFLTYFQNEAQLDKSGLPSDRFFAERPEGSVSTLKIQRTQQEDSAVYLCASEFFRDSANSPLHFGNGTRLTVT.

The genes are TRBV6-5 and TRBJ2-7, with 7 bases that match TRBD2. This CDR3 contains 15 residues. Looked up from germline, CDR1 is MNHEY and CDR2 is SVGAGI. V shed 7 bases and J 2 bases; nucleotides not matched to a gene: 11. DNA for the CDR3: TGTGCCAGCACCCATCGGGGGGAGGGGACCTACGAGCAGTACTTC. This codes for CASTHRGEGTYEQYF.

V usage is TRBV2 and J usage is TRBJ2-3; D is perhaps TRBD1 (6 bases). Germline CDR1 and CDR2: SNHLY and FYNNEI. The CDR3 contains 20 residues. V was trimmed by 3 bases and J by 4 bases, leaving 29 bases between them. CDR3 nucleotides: TGTGCCAGCAGTGAGAGGGACCGAACAGGGATCAAGGATACGTCAGATACGCAGTATTTT. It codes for CASSERDRTGIKDTSDTQYF. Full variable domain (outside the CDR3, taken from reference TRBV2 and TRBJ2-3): EPEVTQTPSHQVTQMGQEVILRCVPISNHLYFYWYRQILGQKVEFLVSFYNNEISEKSEIFDDQFSVERPDGSNFTLKIRSTKLEDSAMYFCASSERDRTGIKDTSDTQYFGPGTRLTVL.

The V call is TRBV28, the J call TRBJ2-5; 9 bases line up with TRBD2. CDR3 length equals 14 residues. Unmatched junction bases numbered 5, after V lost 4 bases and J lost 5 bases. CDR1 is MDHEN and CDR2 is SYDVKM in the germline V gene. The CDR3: CASSSRLAVETQYF. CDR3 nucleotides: TGTGCCAGCAGTTCCCGACTAGCGGTGGAGACCCAGTACTTC. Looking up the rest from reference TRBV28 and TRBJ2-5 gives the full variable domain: DVKVTQSSRYLVKRTGEKVFLECVQDMDHENMFWYRQDPGLGLRLIYFSYDVKMKEKGDIPEGYSVSREKKERFSLILESASTNQTSMYLCASSSRLAVETQYFGPGTRLLVL.

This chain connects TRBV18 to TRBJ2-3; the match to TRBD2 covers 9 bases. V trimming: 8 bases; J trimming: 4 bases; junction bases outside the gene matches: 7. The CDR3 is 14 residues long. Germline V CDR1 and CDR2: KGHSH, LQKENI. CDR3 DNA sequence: TGTGCCAGCACCGCTATAGCGGGAGCAGATACGCAGTATTTT. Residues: CASTAIAGADTQYF.

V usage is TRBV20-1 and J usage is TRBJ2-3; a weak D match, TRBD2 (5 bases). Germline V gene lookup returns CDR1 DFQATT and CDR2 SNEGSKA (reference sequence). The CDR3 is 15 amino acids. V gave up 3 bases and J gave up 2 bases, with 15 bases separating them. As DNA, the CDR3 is TGCAGTGCTAGTCCCCCGAGCGGAAACACAGATACGCAGTATTTT. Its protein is CSASPPSGNTDTQYF.

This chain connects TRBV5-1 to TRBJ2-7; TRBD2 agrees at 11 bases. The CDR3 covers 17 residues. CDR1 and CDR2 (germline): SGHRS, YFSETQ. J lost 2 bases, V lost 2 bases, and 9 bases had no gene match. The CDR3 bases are TGCGCCAGCAGCTTCTCTAGCGGGGGGTCAGAAGCCTACGAGCAGTACTTC. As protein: CASSFSSGGSEAYEQYF. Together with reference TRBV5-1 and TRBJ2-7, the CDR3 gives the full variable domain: KAGVTQTPRYLIKTRGQQVTLSCSPISGHRSVSWYQQTPGQGLQFLFEYFSETQRNKGNFPGRFSGRQFSNSRSEMNVSTLELGDSALYLCASSFSSGGSEAYEQYFGPGTRLTVT.

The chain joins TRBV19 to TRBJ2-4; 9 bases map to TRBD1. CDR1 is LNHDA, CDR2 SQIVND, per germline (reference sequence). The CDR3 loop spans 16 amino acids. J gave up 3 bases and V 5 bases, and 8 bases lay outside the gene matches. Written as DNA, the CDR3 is TGTGCCAGTAGTGACCCCTTGGACAGGGGCAAAAACATTCAGTACTTC. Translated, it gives CASSDPLDRGKNIQYF.

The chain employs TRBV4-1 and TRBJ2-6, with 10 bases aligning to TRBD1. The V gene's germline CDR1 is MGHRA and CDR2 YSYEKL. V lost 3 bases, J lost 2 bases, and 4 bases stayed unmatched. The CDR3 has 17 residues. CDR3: CASSQATGGAGANVLTF. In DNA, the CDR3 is TGCGCCAGCAGCCAGGCGACAGGGGGCGCTGGGGCCAACGTCCTGACTTTC.

The CDR3 sequence is CASSVAPIGELGNIQYF. The CDR3 coding sequence is TGTGCCAGCAGCGTAGCCCCAATCGGGGAGTTGGGAAACATTCAGTACTTC. The chain uses TRBV9 and TRBJ2-4; maybe TRBD2 (5 bases). The germline V gene encodes CDR1 SGDLS and CDR2 YYNGEE. Trimming took off 0 bases at V and 6 bases at J, with 19 bases between the two ends. This CDR3 spans 17 amino acids.

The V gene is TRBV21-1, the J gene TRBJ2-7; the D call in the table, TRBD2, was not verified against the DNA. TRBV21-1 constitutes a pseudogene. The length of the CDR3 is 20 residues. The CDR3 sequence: CASSKVQTRTSGGSSYEQYF. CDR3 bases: TGTGCCAGCAGCAAAGTTCAGACCAGGACTAGCGGGGGTTCATCCTACGAGCAGTACTTC.

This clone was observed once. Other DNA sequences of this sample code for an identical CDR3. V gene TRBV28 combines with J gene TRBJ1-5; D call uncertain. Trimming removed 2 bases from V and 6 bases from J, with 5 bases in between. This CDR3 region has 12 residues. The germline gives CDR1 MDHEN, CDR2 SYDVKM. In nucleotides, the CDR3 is TGTGCCAGCAGTTTACCCGGTCAGCCCCAGCATTTT. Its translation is CASSLPGQPQHF. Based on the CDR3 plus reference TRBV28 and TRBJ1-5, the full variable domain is DVKVTQSSRYLVKRTGEKVFLECVQDMDHENMFWYRQDPGLGLRLIYFSYDVKMKEKGDIPEGYSVSREKKERFSLILESASTNQTSMYLCASSLPGQPQHFGDGTRLSIL.

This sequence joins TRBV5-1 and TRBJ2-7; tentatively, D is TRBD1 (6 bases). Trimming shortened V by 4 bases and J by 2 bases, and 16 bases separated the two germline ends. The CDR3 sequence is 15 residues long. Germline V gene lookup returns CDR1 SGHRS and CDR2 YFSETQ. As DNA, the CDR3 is TGCGCCAGCAGCCCCAGGACAGATCTTACCTACGAGCAGTACTTC. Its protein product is CASSPRTDLTYEQYF.

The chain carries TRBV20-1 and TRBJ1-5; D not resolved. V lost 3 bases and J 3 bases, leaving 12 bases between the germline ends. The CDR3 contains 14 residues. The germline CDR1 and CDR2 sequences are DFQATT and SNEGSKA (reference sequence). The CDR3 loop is CSASSIGPNQPQHF. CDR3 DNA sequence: TGCAGTGCTAGTTCCATTGGGCCCAATCAGCCCCAGCATTTT.

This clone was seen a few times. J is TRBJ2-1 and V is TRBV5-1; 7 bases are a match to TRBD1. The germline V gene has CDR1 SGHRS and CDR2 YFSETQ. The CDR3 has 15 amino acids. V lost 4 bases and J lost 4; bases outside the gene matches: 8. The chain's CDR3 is CASSPHWDSYNEQFF. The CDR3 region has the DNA TGCGCCAGCAGCCCGCATTGGGACAGTTACAATGAGCAGTTCTTC. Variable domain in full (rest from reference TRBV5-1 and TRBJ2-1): KAGVTQTPRYLIKTRGQQVTLSCSPISGHRSVSWYQQTPGQGLQFLFEYFSETQRNKGNFPGRFSGRQFSNSRSEMNVSTLELGDSALYLCASSPHWDSYNEQFFGPGTRLTVL.

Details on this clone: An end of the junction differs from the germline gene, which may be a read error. The CDR3 loop reads CASSFVQQETQYF. CDR3 DNA: TGTGCTAGCAGCTTCGTACAGCAAGAGACCCAGTACTTC. This chain links TRBV7-7 with TRBJ2-5; D is ambiguous. Germline CDR1 SSHAT, CDR2 FNYEAQ (reference sequence). This CDR3 is built from 13 residues.

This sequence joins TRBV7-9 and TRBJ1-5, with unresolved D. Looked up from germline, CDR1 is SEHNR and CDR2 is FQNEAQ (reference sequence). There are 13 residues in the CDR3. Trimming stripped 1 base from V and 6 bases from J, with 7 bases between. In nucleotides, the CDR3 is TGTGCCAGCAGCTTAGGTTGGAGTCAGCCCCAGCATTTT. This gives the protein CASSLGWSQPQHF.

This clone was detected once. Here the CDR3 DNA reads TGTGCCAGCAGTGAATCTCTAAGAATGAGCTCCTATAATTCACCCCTCCACTTT. Its translation is CASSESLRMSSYNSPLHF. The V gene is TRBV2, the J gene TRBJ1-6; D gene unclear. The CDR3 is 18 amino acids. Trimming took 2 bases from V and 0 from J, leaving 14 bases between them. Germline V gene lookup returns CDR1 SNHLY and CDR2 FYNNEI.

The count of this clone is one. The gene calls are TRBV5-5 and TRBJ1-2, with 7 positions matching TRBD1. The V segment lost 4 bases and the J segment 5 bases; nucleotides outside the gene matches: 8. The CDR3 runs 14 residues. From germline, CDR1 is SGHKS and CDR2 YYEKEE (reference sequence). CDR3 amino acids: CASSPRDSLYGYTF. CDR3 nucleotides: TGTGCCAGCAGCCCTAGGGACAGCCTATATGGCTACACCTTC.